This T cell receptor (beta chain) was profiled in a study of cytomegalovirus exposure and HLA in healthy donors. The PCR contained 60 Vbeta and 13 Jbeta primers. This table comes from immunoSEQ multiplex PCR, and its TCRdb copy is limited to in-frame clones, with some not included. The sample comprises some 150,000 clones, around 90% of which are singletons, and more than 0.7% rests with the top ten. Study findings and constraints: Segments of the TCR beta V type were, in most cases, productive about 90% or about 30% of the time in an earlier analysis. In presence/absence analyses, roughly uniform sequencing depth across donors was assumed. Per a later analysis, HLA-associated TCR beta chains showed more clonal expansion than other, equally common TCR beta chains.

Comment on this clone: Its matching antigen is unknown.

The V gene lost 7 bases and the J gene lost 4 bases, with 10 bases spanning the gap. Germline V gives CDR1 SQVTM, CDR2 ANQGSEA. This CDR3 contains 11 residues. The gene calls are TRBV29-1 and TRBJ1-2; TRBD1 is a possible D gene (5 bases). The receptor comes from a woman between 25 and 40 years old in good health and CMV-seronegative. Sequencing was performed on PBMCs. As DNA, the CDR3 is TGCAGCGCCGGGACTTCCTATGGCTACACCTTC. Its protein product is CSAGTSYGYTF.